The 20 T cell receptor beta chains below come from one sample, sequenced in a study of cytomegalovirus exposure and HLA in healthy donors. Use of 60 Vbeta and 13 Jbeta primers characterized the PCR. The repertoire was sequenced with immunoSEQ multiplex PCR; TCRdb's copy has only in-frame clones and lacks some. The sample contains roughly 89,000 clones, more than 70% of which appear only once. The sample consisted of PBMCs. Every receptor here comes from a man aged 18 to 30 in good health and CMV-seronegative.

J is TRBJ1-4 and V is TRBV7-6, with 12 bases fitting TRBD1. V lost 5 bases and J lost 6; bases outside the gene matches: 4. The germline V gene has CDR1 SGHVS and CDR2 FNYEAQ. The CDR3 spans 15 residues. Written as DNA, the CDR3 is TGTGCCAGCAGCGTCTGGGACAGGGGGCATGAAAAACTGTTTTTT. Protein sequence: CASSVWDRGHEKLFF.

The chain carries TRBV5-1 and TRBJ2-7; 7 nucleotides align to TRBD2. Germline V lookup: CDR1 SGHRS, CDR2 YFSETQ. V shed 4 bases, J shed 3 bases, and the junction held 10 bases outside the gene matches. This CDR3 comprises 15 residues. CDR3 protein: CASSRGGGVYYEQYF. CDR3 DNA sequence: TGCGCCAGCAGCCGAGGTGGGGGGGTTTACTACGAGCAGTACTTC.

This sequence joins TRBV5-1 and TRBJ2-7; 16 bases map to TRBD2. The CDR3 loop spans 17 amino acids. With V trimmed by 0 bases and J by 2 bases, 2 bases remained unmatched. Germline CDR1 is SGHRS and CDR2 is YFSETQ. The DNA of the CDR3 is TGCGCCAGCAGCTTGGCCGGGACTAGCGGGAGGGCCTACGAGCAGTACTTC. Translated, it gives CASSLAGTSGRAYEQYF.

The gene calls are TRBV11-2 and TRBJ2-7; 8 bases are a match to TRBD2. The V segment lost 7 bases and the J segment 0 bases; nucleotides outside the gene matches: 5. The length of the CDR3 is 14 residues. Per germline, CDR1 SGHAT and CDR2 FQNNGV. The CDR3 region is CASNPGGFSYEQYF. The CDR3 bases are TGTGCCAGCAACCCGGGGGGGTTCTCCTACGAGCAGTACTTC.

The chain employs TRBV7-6 and TRBJ1-4, with D uncertain. Trimming took off 0 bases at V and 0 bases at J, with 8 bases between the two ends. The CDR3 extends over 16 amino acids. The V gene's germline CDR1 is SGHVS and CDR2 FNYEAQ. CDR3 region: CASSLAHGATNEKLFF. CDR3 bases: TGTGCCAGCAGCTTAGCCCACGGAGCAACTAATGAAAAACTGTTTTTT.

The chain carries TRBV12-5 and TRBJ2-2; no clear D. Between the trimmed V and J ends, which lost 3 bases and 4 bases, there was a span of 3 bases. The germline gives CDR1 LGHNT, CDR2 FRNRAP. The CDR3 is made up of 12 amino acids. CDR3 protein: CASGLLTGELFF. Here the CDR3 DNA reads TGTGCTAGTGGTTTACTCACCGGGGAGCTGTTTTTT.

This rearrangement joins TRBV5-1 to TRBJ1-2; 8 bases are shared with TRBD1. Losses at the gene ends were 6 bases for V and 6 bases for J; bases not matched to a gene: 10. Germline V gene lookup returns CDR1 SGHRS and CDR2 YFSETQ. The CDR3 is 14 amino acids. The CDR3 spells CASNLQGAENGYTF. The DNA for the CDR3 is TGCGCCAGCAACCTCCAGGGGGCAGAAAATGGCTACACCTTC.

The chain joins TRBV7-6 to TRBJ1-5; tentatively, D is TRBD1 (5 bases). The length of the CDR3 is 15 residues. Germline lookup yields CDR1 SGHVS and CDR2 FNYEAQ. Trimming took off 6 bases at V and 0 bases at J, with 12 bases between the two ends. The CDR3 sequence: CASRCGGYSNQPQHF. Written as DNA, the CDR3 is TGTGCCAGCAGGTGCGGGGGATATAGCAATCAGCCCCAGCATTTT.

This rearrangement joins TRBV27 to TRBJ1-1; D is possibly TRBD1 (5 bases). This CDR3 has 13 residues. Trimming stripped 3 bases from V and 5 bases from J, with 10 bases between. Germline CDR1 MNHEY, CDR2 SMNVEV (reference sequence). The CDR3 sequence is CASSFVGATEAFF. CDR3 nucleotide sequence: TGTGCCAGCAGTTTTGTTGGGGCGACTGAAGCTTTCTTT.

The genes are TRBV18 and TRBJ1-1; no clear D gene. V was clipped by 2 bases and J by 4 bases, with 17 bases between them. Germline V gene lookup returns CDR1 KGHSH and CDR2 LQKENI. The CDR3 extends over 16 amino acids. CDR3 nucleotides: TGTGCCAGCTCACCATCCGCGGAAGGTAAAGTCACTGAAGCTTTCTTT. Translating gives CASSPSAEGKVTEAFF.

The chain carries TRBV9 and TRBJ2-5; D unresolved. The V gene lost 0 bases and the J gene lost 1 base, with 13 bases spanning the gap. Germline lookup yields CDR1 SGDLS and CDR2 YYNGEE. This CDR3 has 16 amino acids. The CDR3: CASSVGLAEAQETQYF. The CDR3 region has the DNA TGTGCCAGCAGCGTAGGTCTCGCCGAGGCCCAAGAGACCCAGTACTTC.

This sequence joins TRBV7-2 and TRBJ1-4; D gene ambiguous. This CDR3 contains 20 residues. Trimming shortened V by 0 bases and J by 5 bases, and 25 bases separated the two germline ends. Germline CDR1 SGHTA, CDR2 FQGNSA. The DNA for the CDR3 is TGTGCCAGCAGCTTAGCGCTGGTCGATGCCGTCGAGGGCCGAAATGAAAAACTGTTTTTT. It yields the protein CASSLALVDAVEGRNEKLFF. The entire variable domain, with the rest obtained from reference TRBV7-2 and TRBJ1-4, is as follows: GAGVSQSPSNKVTEKGKDVELRCDPISGHTALYWYRQSLGQGLEFLIYFQGNSAPDKSGLPSDRFSAERTGGSVSTLTIQRTQQEDSAVYLCASSLALVDAVEGRNEKLFFGSGTQLSVL.

This rearrangement joins TRBV4-1 to TRBJ2-1; no clear D gene. From germline, CDR1 is MGHRA and CDR2 YSYEKL. The CDR3 has 16 amino acids. Trimming pared 2 bases from V and 4 bases from J, leaving 15 bases between. For the CDR3, the DNA is TGCGCCAGCAGCCAAAGTGTAAACACAGCTTACAATGAGCAGTTCTTC. It codes for CASSQSVNTAYNEQFF.

The CDR3 loop is CASSLTRYYEQYF. The DNA of the CDR3 is TGTGCCAGCAGTTTAACCAGGTACTACGAGCAGTACTTC. The rearrangement uses TRBV27 and TRBJ2-7; no definite D call. The CDR3 has 13 amino acids. Germline V gene data show CDR1 as MNHEY and CDR2 as SMNVEV (reference sequence). V lost 2 bases to trimming and J lost 3 bases, with 8 bases between them.

V gene TRBV7-9 combines with J gene TRBJ2-3; TRBD1 might be the D (6 bases). There are 15 residues in the CDR3. Trimming stripped 1 base from V and 3 bases from J, with 11 bases between. Germline V gene lookup returns CDR1 SEHNR and CDR2 FQNEAQ (reference sequence). In nucleotides, the CDR3 is TGTGCCAGCAGCTTAGGACAGGTAATGACAGATACGCAGTATTTT. Translating it yields CASSLGQVMTDTQYF.

V is TRBV6-1 and J is TRBJ2-2; D remains ambiguous. The CDR3 is 13 residues long. V dropped 5 bases and J dropped 6 bases, with 10 bases sitting between them. Germline V gene sequence: CDR1 MNHNS, CDR2 SASEGT. CDR3 amino acids: CASSTFRAGELFF. CDR3 coding DNA: TGTGCCAGCAGTACCTTCCGGGCCGGGGAGCTGTTTTTT.

The J gene is TRBJ1-1, the V gene TRBV14; no clear D gene. This CDR3 comprises 17 residues. V lost 5 bases to trimming and J lost 4 bases, with 23 bases between them. Germline V gives CDR1 SGHDN, CDR2 FVKESK. The CDR3: CASSALSGRNGSTEAFF. CDR3 coding DNA: TGTGCCAGCAGCGCCCTTAGCGGGAGAAATGGGAGCACTGAAGCTTTCTTT.

The genes are TRBV5-6 and TRBJ1-2; D uncertain. V gave up 0 bases and J gave up 14 bases, with 20 bases separating them. This CDR3 contains 14 residues. Germline V gives CDR1 SGHDT, CDR2 YYEEEE. In DNA, the CDR3 is TGTGCCAGCAGCTTGGGAGGTGTACGTGGAAGAGAAACCTTC. Protein product: CASSLGGVRGRETF.

The V gene is TRBV10-2, the J gene TRBJ2-7; D is possibly TRBD1 (5 bases). Trimming pared 5 bases from V and 2 bases from J, leaving 7 bases between. The CDR3 has 12 amino acids. Germline V gene lookup returns CDR1 WSHSY and CDR2 SAAADI. The CDR3 here is CASSTGTYEQYF. The CDR3 DNA reads TGCGCCAGCAGTACAGGCACCTACGAGCAGTACTTC.

The chain uses TRBV19 and TRBJ1-1; 7 bases map to TRBD1. Germline lookup yields CDR1 LNHDA and CDR2 SQIVND (reference sequence). With V trimmed by 4 bases and J by 6 bases, 5 bases remained unmatched. The CDR3 loop spans 13 amino acids. The DNA of the CDR3 is TGTGCCAGTAGTAGGGGCCAGGGGGCTGAAGCTTTCTTT. Its translation: CASSRGQGAEAFF.